A selection of T cell receptor beta chains follows, all from one sample in a study of T cell responses to AZD1222 COVID-19 vaccine. Clones were read by immunoSEQ multiplex PCR, and TCRdb kept only the in-frame ones, dropping some. The sample includes approximately 89,000 clones, about 88% of them seen just once. The specimen comprised peripheral blood, sampled on day 0 of AZD1222 vaccination. These receptors were obtained from an adult in good health. CDR3s include the opening cysteine and the closing phenylalanine or tryptophan. D genes are given only for firm matches. Clone size is not always given. Where it is, it says once, few, many or a class for expanded clones.

TRBJ1-1 - TRBV11-2 - TGTGCCAGCAGCAAGGCTCTAGGGGCTGAAGCTTTCTTT CASSKALGAEAFF
TRBJ2-1 few TRBV27 - TGTGCCAGCAGTTTATTTGGGACCCAATACGGGACCACTTACAATGAGCAGTTCTTC CASSLFGTQYGTTYNEQFF
TRBJ1-2 once TRBV5-4 TRBD1 TGTGCCAGCAGCTTTCCCGGGACAGGGGGTTCTGGCTACACCTTC CASSFPGTGGSGYTF
TRBJ2-6 - TRBV19 - TGTGCCAGTACCACGGACAGTTCTGGGGCCAACGTCCTGACTTTC CASTTDSSGANVLTF
TRBJ1-5 - TRBV30 - TGTGCCTGGAGTGTTCGGGGTGCGGGCAATCAGCCCCAGCATTTT CAWSVRGAGNQPQHF
TRBJ1-2 once TRBV29-1 - TGCAGCGTTGAGATCAAGGGCTACACCTTC CSVEIKGYTF
TRBJ1-4 - TRBV19 - TGTGCCACTAGTCGGTGGAGGGGTGGCGAAAAACTGTTTTTT CATSRWRGGEKLFF
TRBJ2-1 - TRBV10-1 - TGCGCCAGCAGTGAGTCGGGTCGCAATGAGCAGTTCTTC CASSESGRNEQFF
TRBJ1-1 - TRBV28 - TGTGCCAGCAGTTTGCCAGGGGCAATGAACACTGAAGCTTTCTTT CASSLPGAMNTEAFF
TRBJ1-1 - TRBV7-3 - TGTGCCAGCAGCTTAACCCGACAGTCTGAAGCTTTCTTT CASSLTRQSEAFF
TRBJ1-5 - TRBV19 - TGTGCCAGTAGTATGTTCGGAGGGAATCAGCCCCAGCATTTT CASSMFGGNQPQHF
TRBJ1-6 - TRBV7-9 - TGTGCCAGCAGCTTTCAGGGGTATAATTCACCCCTCCACTTT CASSFQGYNSPLHF
TRBJ1-2 - TRBV4-2 - TGTGCCAGCAGCCAAGAAGTCGAGGGGGGCTACACCTTC CASSQEVEGGYTF
TRBJ1-4 - TRBV2 - TGTGCCAGCAGTGAACAATCTGAAAAACTGTTTTTT CASSEQSEKLFF
TRBJ1-2 - TRBV27 - TGTGCCAGCCGGGATCACAGTTCTAACTATGGCTACACCTTC CASRDHSSNYGYTF
TRBJ2-5 few TRBV30 - TGTGCCTGGAGTGGAATGGGCCCCCAAGAGACCCAGTACTTC CAWSGMGPQETQYF
TRBJ2-3 - TRBV5-5 - TGTGCCAGCAGCTCGGGTCTACGGGGTAGCACAGATACGCAGTATTTT CASSSGLRGSTDTQYF
TRBJ1-3 - TRBV12-3/TRBV12-4 - TGTGCCAGCAGTTTCTCGGCGGGAAACACCATATATTTT CASSFSAGNTIYF
TRBJ2-7 - TRBV11-1 - TGTGCCAGCAGTCCTTCTTTCGGGTCCTACGAGCAGTACTTC CASSPSFGSYEQYF
TRBJ2-7 - TRBV27 TRBD1 TGTGCCAGCAAAGTTGGACAGGGTGCCGAGCAGTACTTC CASKVGQGAEQYF
TRBJ1-5 - TRBV18 - TGTGCCAGCTCACTCTATGCCGGGGGGGGTATGGGCGGCAATCAGCCCCAGCATTTT CASSLYAGGGMGGNQPQHF
TRBJ2-3 few TRBV4-2 - TGTGCCAGCAGCCAAGCGGCGGGGACTAGCACAGATACGCAGTATTTT CASSQAAGTSTDTQYF